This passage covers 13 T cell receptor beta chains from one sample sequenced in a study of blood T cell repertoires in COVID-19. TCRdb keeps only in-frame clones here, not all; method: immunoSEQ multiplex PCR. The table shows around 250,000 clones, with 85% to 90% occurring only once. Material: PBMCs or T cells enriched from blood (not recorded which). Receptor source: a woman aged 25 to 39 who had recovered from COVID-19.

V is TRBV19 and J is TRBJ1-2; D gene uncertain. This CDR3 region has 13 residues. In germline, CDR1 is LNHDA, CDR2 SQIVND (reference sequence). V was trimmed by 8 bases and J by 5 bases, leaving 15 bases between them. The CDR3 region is CASGEGRAYGYTF. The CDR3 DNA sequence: TGTGCCAGTGGTGAGGGCAGAGCATATGGCTACACCTTC.

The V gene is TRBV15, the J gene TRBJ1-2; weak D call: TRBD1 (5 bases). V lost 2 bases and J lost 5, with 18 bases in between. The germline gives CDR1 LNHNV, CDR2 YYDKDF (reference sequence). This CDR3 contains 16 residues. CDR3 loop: CATSRSRGTAFYGYTF. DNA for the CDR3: TGTGCCACCAGCAGATCGCGGGGGACGGCATTTTATGGCTACACCTTC.

The CDR3 here is CASSSTSGRRNEQFF. The CDR3 DNA reads as TGTGCCAGCAGCTCGACTAGCGGGAGGAGGAATGAGCAGTTCTTC. V and J are TRBV7-3 and TRBJ2-1, with 13 nucleotides matching TRBD2. The V gene's germline CDR1 is SGHTA and CDR2 FQGTGA. The CDR3 covers 15 residues. After removal of 4 bases from V and 7 bases from J, the junction contained 4 bases not matched to a gene.

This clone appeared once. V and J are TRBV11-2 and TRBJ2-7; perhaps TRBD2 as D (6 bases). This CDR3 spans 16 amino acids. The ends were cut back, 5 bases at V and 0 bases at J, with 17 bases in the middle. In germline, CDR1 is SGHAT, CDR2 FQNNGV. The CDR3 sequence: CASSDPGSGFSYEQYF. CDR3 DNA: TGTGCCAGCAGCGACCCCGGGAGCGGTTTCTCCTACGAGCAGTACTTC.

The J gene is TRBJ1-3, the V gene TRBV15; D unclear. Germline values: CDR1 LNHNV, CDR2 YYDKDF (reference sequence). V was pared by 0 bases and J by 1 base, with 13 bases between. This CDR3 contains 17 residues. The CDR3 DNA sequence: TGTGCCACCAGCAGAGATCCGCAGGCCGTTTCTGGAAACACCATATATTTT. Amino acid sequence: CATSRDPQAVSGNTIYF.

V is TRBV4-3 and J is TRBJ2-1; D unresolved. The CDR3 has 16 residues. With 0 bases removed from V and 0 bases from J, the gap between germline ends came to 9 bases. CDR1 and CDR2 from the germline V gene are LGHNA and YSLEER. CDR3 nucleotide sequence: TGCGCCAGCAGCCAAGAATGGCGGAGCTCCTACAATGAGCAGTTCTTC. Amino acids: CASSQEWRSSYNEQFF.

In DNA form, the CDR3 reads TGTGCCAGCAGCGTTAGCGGGAGCGTGAAAGAGACCCAGTACTTC. Amino acids: CASSVSGSVKETQYF. V and J are TRBV7-9 and TRBJ2-5, with 9 bases lining up with TRBD2. This CDR3 has 15 residues. Germline CDR1 and CDR2: SEHNR and FQNEAQ (reference sequence). J gave up 3 bases and V 5 bases, and 7 bases lay outside the gene matches.

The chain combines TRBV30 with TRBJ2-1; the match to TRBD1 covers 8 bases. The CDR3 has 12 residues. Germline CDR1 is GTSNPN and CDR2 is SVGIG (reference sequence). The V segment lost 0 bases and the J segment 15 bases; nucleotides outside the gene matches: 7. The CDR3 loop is CAWSVTGGSGFF. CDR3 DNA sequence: TGTGCCTGGAGTGTCACAGGGGGAAGTGGGTTCTTC.

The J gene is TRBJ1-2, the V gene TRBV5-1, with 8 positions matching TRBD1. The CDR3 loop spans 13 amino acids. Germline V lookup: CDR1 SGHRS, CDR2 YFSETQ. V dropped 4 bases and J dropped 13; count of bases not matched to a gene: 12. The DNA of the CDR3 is TGCGCCAGCAGCCCGGAAGTGGACAGGGATCTCACCTTC. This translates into CASSPEVDRDLTF.

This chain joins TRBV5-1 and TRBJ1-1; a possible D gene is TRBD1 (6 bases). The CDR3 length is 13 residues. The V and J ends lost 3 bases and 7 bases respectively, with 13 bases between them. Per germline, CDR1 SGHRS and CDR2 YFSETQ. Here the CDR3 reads CASSWRGPDEAFF. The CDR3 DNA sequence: TGCGCCAGCAGCTGGCGGGGGCCCGATGAAGCTTTCTTT.

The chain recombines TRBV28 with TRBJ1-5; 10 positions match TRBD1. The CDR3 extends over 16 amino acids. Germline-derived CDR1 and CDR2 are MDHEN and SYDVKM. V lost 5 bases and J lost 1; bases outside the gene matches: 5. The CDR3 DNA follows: TGTGCCAGCAGTCCAGGGGGACAGGGGAGCAATCAGCCCCAGCATTTT. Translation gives CASSPGGQGSNQPQHF.

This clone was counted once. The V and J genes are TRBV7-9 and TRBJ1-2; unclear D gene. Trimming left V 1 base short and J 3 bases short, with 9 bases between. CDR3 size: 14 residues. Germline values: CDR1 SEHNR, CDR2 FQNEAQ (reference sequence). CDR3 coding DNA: TGTGCCAGCAGCTTAGGAGAATTGGACTATGGCTACACCTTC. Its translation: CASSLGELDYGYTF.

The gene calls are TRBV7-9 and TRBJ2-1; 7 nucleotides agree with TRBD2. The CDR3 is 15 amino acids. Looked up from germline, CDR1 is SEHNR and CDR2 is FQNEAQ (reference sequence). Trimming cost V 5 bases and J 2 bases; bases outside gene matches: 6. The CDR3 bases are TGTGCCAGCAGCCCCGGGGGGACTACCTACAATGAGCAGTTCTTC. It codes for CASSPGGTTYNEQFF.